This TCR beta chain stems from a study of cytomegalovirus exposure and HLA in healthy donors. General study points: Compared with the approximately 700-donor mean, an Asian-associated ancestry cluster reportedly had fewer N-insertions, according to a later analysis.

Remarks on this clone: Its target is not known.

When sampled, the donors appeared nominally healthy, though they likely had unrecorded immune exposures. Trimming cost V 2 bases and J 13 bases; bases outside gene matches: 11. CDR3 length: 14 residues. Germline CDR1 and CDR2: MDHEN and SYDVKM. Use of 60 Vbeta and 13 Jbeta primers characterized the PCR. The repertoire was sequenced with immunoSEQ multiplex PCR; TCRdb's copy has only in-frame clones and lacks some. The sample lists 250,000 to 350,000 clones, just over 85% occurring once. This chain joins TRBV28 and TRBJ1-2; 9 bases are shared with TRBD1. This sequence was found in a man aged 35 to 55 in good health and CMV-seropositive. Sequencing was performed on PBMCs. CDR3: CASSLPRDRAECTF. CDR3 bases: TGTGCCAGCAGTTTACCACGGGACAGGGCGGAGTGCACCTTC.